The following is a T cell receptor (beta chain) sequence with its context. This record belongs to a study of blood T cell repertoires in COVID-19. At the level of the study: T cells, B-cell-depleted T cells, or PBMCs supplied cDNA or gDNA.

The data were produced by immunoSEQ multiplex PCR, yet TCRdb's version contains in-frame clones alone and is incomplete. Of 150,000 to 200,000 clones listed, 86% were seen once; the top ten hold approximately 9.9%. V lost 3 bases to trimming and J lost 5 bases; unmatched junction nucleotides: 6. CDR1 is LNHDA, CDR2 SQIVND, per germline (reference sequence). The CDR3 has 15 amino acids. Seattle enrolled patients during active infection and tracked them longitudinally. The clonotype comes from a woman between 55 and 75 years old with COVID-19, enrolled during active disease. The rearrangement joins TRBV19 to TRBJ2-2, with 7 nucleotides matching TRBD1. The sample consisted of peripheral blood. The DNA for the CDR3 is TGTGCCAGTAGTATTTCCCGACAGGGTACCGGGGAGCTGTTTTTT. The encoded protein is CASSISRQGTGELFF.